The rows below give T cell receptor beta chains drawn from one sample of a study of radiation and T cells in renal cell carcinoma. TCRdb's table, derived via immunoSEQ multiplex PCR, lists solely in-frame clones and lacks some. The table includes roughly 53,000 clones, 65% to 90% detected once. This specimen was blood, taken from a patient whose treatment included radiotherapy and nephrectomy. The receptors were sampled from a woman in her seventies with renal cell carcinoma. CDR3s include the opening cysteine and the closing phenylalanine or tryptophan. A D gene is named only where the DNA matches it firmly. Expanded clones are given a class, and other clones once, few, many or no size at all.

clone_size	v_call	j_call	d_call	cdr3_length	cdr3_aa	cdr3_nt
NA	TRBV7-9	TRBJ2-6	NA	14	CASHGLSGANVLTF	TGTGCCAGCCACGGTCTTTCTGGGGCCAACGTCCTGACTTTC
NA	TRBV2	TRBJ1-5	TRBD1	16	CASSDLRTGGDQPQHF	TGTGCCAGCAGTGATCTTCGGACAGGGGGGGATCAGCCCCAGCATTTT
once	TRBV7-2	TRBJ2-2	TRBD1	15	CASSQGQGDTGELFF	TGTGCCAGCAGCCAAGGACAGGGGGACACCGGGGAGCTGTTTTTT
NA	TRBV30	TRBJ2-1	NA	13	CACRLGSYNEQFF	TGTGCCTGCCGACTTGGGTCATACAATGAGCAGTTCTTC
once	TRBV7-2	TRBJ1-5	TRBD1	18	CASSPFGTGSYSNQPQHF	TGTGCCAGCAGCCCCTTCGGGACAGGGTCGTACAGCAATCAGCCCCAGCATTTT
few	TRBV30	TRBJ2-7	TRBD2	14	CAWSVGLGIAEQYF	TGTGCCTGGAGTGTAGGACTAGGAATTGCCGAGCAGTACTTC
once	TRBV5-1	TRBJ1-5	TRBD1	15	CASSVSGGSNQPQHF	TGCGCCAGCAGCGTTTCAGGGGGAAGCAATCAGCCCCAGCATTTT
NA	TRBV7-8	TRBJ1-4	NA	14	CASSLAPEGSLLFF	TGTGCCAGCAGCTTAGCGCCAGAGGGGTCACTCCTGTTTTTT
once	TRBV13	TRBJ2-2	NA	13	CASSLGGTGELFF	TGTGCCAGCAGCTTAGGGGGGACCGGGGAGCTGTTTTTT
NA	TRBV5-1	TRBJ2-1	TRBD2	15	CASSLGGGLNNEQFF	TGCGCCAGCAGCTTAGGCGGGGGGCTGAACAATGAGCAGTTCTTC
few	TRBV19	TRBJ2-2	NA	17	CASRPAGSRDSTGELFF	TGTGCCAGTAGGCCCGCGGGATCTAGGGACAGCACCGGGGAGCTGTTTTTT
NA	TRBV7-2	TRBJ2-5	TRBD2	17	CASSLPDSGRARETQYF	TGTGCCAGCAGCTTACCGGATAGCGGGAGGGCAAGGGAGACCCAGTACTTC
NA	TRBV2	TRBJ1-2	NA	17	CASSTAATFSPNYGYTF	TGTGCCAGCTCGACCGCGGCGACCTTCTCTCCGAACTATGGCTACACCTTC
NA	TRBV7-2	TRBJ2-7	TRBD2	16	CASSLNGGSNPYEQYF	TGTGCCAGCAGCTTAAATGGCGGGAGCAACCCCTACGAGCAGTACTTC
NA	TRBV19	TRBJ2-3	TRBD2	16	CASSPSPLAGADTQYF	TGTGCCAGTAGCCCATCCCCACTAGCGGGGGCAGATACGCAGTATTTT
NA	TRBV7-2	TRBJ2-5	NA	12	CASSPVEETQYF	TGTGCCAGCAGCCCAGTAGAAGAGACCCAGTACTTC
NA	TRBV30	TRBJ1-5	NA	17	CAWTSGRFSDSNQPQHF	TGTGCCTGGACCTCAGGAAGGTTCTCGGATAGCAATCAGCCCCAGCATTTT
NA	TRBV18	TRBJ2-5	NA	15	CASSLASLAQETQYF	TGTGCCAGCTCACTAGCATCGCTAGCGCAAGAGACCCAGTACTTC
NA	TRBV9	TRBJ2-1	NA	16	CASSVEGTPAVHEQFF	TGTGCCAGCAGCGTAGAAGGGACTCCGGCGGTCCATGAGCAGTTCTTC
NA	TRBV6-5	TRBJ1-5	NA	14	CASLSGQKDQPQHF	TGTGCCAGCTTATCAGGGCAGAAGGATCAGCCCCAGCATTTT
NA	TRBV6-4	TRBJ2-1	NA	15	CASSDSSGANDEQFF	TGTGCCAGCAGTGACTCTAGCGGAGCCAACGATGAGCAGTTCTTC
NA	TRBV7-9	TRBJ2-3	NA	14	CASIGQPTTDTQYF	TGTGCCAGTATCGGGCAGCCTACCACAGATACGCAGTATTTT
NA	TRBV15	TRBJ1-2	TRBD1	15	CATSLGQGADYGYTF	TGTGCCACCAGCCTTGGACAGGGGGCAGACTATGGCTACACCTTC
NA	TRBV18	TRBJ2-1	NA	13	CASSPHEESEQFF	TGTGCCAGCTCACCACATGAGGAGAGTGAGCAGTTCTTC
NA	TRBV7-2	TRBJ2-2	NA	14	CASSPLSEAGELFF	TGTGCCAGCAGCCCCCTGAGCGAGGCCGGGGAGCTGTTTTTT
NA	TRBV15	TRBJ2-1	NA	13	CATSRDTFNEQFF	TGTGCCACCAGCAGAGATACCTTCAATGAGCAGTTCTTC
once	TRBV10-2	TRBJ2-2	TRBD2	16	CASGVLAGGGTGELFF	TGCGCCAGCGGGGTACTAGCGGGAGGTGGGACCGGGGAGCTGTTTTTT
NA	TRBV6-5	TRBJ1-2	NA	14	CASSTPGTAYGYTF	TGTGCCAGCAGTACCCCCGGGACCGCCTATGGCTACACCTTC
NA	TRBV19	TRBJ1-5	NA	14	CASSRDLTNQPQHF	TGTGCCAGTAGCCGGGACCTCACGAATCAGCCCCAGCATTTT
NA	TRBV7-9	TRBJ2-7	TRBD2	15	CASSLGSSGSHEQYF	TGTGCCAGCAGCTTAGGGTCTAGCGGGAGTCACGAGCAGTACTTC
NA	TRBV14	TRBJ2-7	NA	18	CASSPGLHLVLGSYEQYF	TGTGCCAGCAGCCCGGGACTCCACCTGGTCCTAGGCTCCTACGAGCAGTACTTC
NA	TRBV13	TRBJ2-5	TRBD2	14	CASSRLAGGETQYF	TGTGCCAGCAGCCGACTAGCGGGGGGGGAGACCCAGTACTTC
NA	TRBV18	TRBJ1-2	NA	15	CASSEKAGLGGGYTF	TGTGCCAGCTCGGAAAAAGCCGGGTTAGGAGGTGGCTACACCTTC
NA	TRBV19	TRBJ2-2	TRBD1	14	CASRPGGNTGELFF	TGTGCCAGTAGGCCAGGGGGCAACACCGGGGAGCTGTTTTTT
NA	TRBV18	TRBJ1-5	NA	14	CASSPGPGNQPQHF	TGTGCCAGCTCACCAGGGCCTGGCAATCAGCCCCAGCATTTT
NA	TRBV4-1	TRBJ2-5	NA	12	CASSQSGETQYF	TGCGCCAGCAGCCAATCCGGGGAGACCCAGTACTTC
once	TRBV30	TRBJ1-2	NA	12	CAWGQGSYGYTF	TGTGCCTGGGGTCAGGGGAGCTATGGCTACACCTTC
few	TRBV19	TRBJ2-3	NA	16	CASSVRFVSREDTQYF	TGTGCCAGTAGTGTCCGCTTCGTCTCCCGGGAGGATACGCAGTATTTT
NA	TRBV7-8	TRBJ2-2	NA	12	CASSLAGSELFF	TGTGCCAGCAGCTTAGCGGGCTCAGAGCTGTTTTTT
NA	TRBV6-1	TRBJ2-7	TRBD2	15	CASSELAGGLNEQYF	TGTGCCAGCAGTGAACTAGCGGGAGGGCTGAACGAGCAGTACTTC
NA	TRBV9	TRBJ2-5	TRBD2	15	CASSGSGGFAETQYF	TGTGCCAGCAGCGGGAGCGGGGGGTTTGCCGAGACCCAGTACTTC
NA	TRBV1	TRBJ1-5	NA	16	CTSSHTPRDSNQPQHF	TGCACCAGCAGCCACACCCCCCGGGACAGCAATCAGCCCCAGCATTTT
NA	TRBV5-1	TRBJ2-1	NA	13	CASSFGVGNEQFF	TGCGCCAGCAGCTTCGGGGTAGGTAATGAGCAGTTCTTC
NA	TRBV27	TRBJ1-4	NA	14	CASSKFPRGEKLFF	TGTGCCAGCAGCAAGTTCCCCAGGGGTGAAAAACTGTTTTTT
once	TRBV7-6	TRBJ2-1	NA	15	CASSLAFLEDDEQFF	TGTGCCAGCAGCTTAGCGTTTCTAGAGGACGATGAGCAGTTCTTC
NA	TRBV5-1	TRBJ2-1	NA	15	CASSSEAGTYNEQFF	TGCGCCAGCAGCTCGGAGGCAGGGACCTACAATGAGCAGTTCTTC
NA	TRBV27	TRBJ1-1	NA	14	CASSLSVSGTEAFF	TGTGCCAGCAGTTTATCGGTTTCTGGCACTGAAGCTTTCTTT
NA	TRBV5-6	TRBJ2-7	NA	11	CASSSLIEQYF	TGTGCCAGCAGCTCGCTGATCGAGCAGTACTTC